A selection of T cell receptor beta chains follows, all from one sample in a study of blood T cell repertoires in COVID-19. Here immunoSEQ multiplex PCR was the method, and the copy in TCRdb shows in-frame clones only, minus some. The sample has about 74,000 clones; around 90% are singletons. The sample comprised peripheral blood. The receptors come from a woman over 75 with active or convalescent COVID-19. Each CDR3 is given with its conserved first and last residue. Fields, in order: V gene, J gene, clone size, D gene, CDR3 DNA, CDR3 protein. The D gene is left open where the match is weak. Clone size is stated in some rows and not others, as once, few, many or a class when expanded.

>TRBV3-1/TRBV3-2|TRBJ1-4|-|-
TGTGCCAGCAGCCAAGACGGGAATGAAAAACTGTTTTTT
CASSQDGNEKLFF
>TRBV23-1|TRBJ2-2|-|-
TGCGCCAGCAGTCGGGGGGAGGAGCTGTTTTTT
CASSRGEELFF
>TRBV7-9|TRBJ1-5|-|-
TGTGCCAGCAGCTTAGCTGGGGGGGTCAATCAGCCCCAGCATTTT
CASSLAGGVNQPQHF
>TRBV4-2|TRBJ2-1|-|TRBD2
TGTGCCAGCAGCCCCAAGGGACTAGCGGGAGAGATTGAGCAGTTCTTC
CASSPKGLAGEIEQFF
>TRBV4-3|TRBJ2-7|-|TRBD2
TGCGCCAGCAGCCAAGATGCGTCTAGCGGGGTAAAAAGGTCCTACGAGCAGTACTTC
CASSQDASSGVKRSYEQYF
>TRBV6-1|TRBJ1-5|-|-
TGTGCCAGCAGTGAAGAACAGGAATATCAGCCCCAGCATTTT
CASSEEQEYQPQHF
>TRBV30|TRBJ1-5|few|TRBD1
TGTGCCTGGAGTGGTCGGACAGGGCCGCTCAATCAGCCCCAGCATTTT
CAWSGRTGPLNQPQHF
>TRBV12-5|TRBJ1-2|-|TRBD1
TGTGCTAGTGGTCGAGAGACAGGGGTCATTGGCTACACCTTC
CASGRETGVIGYTF
>TRBV5-1|TRBJ1-1|-|-
TGCGCCAGCAGCTTGGCCGAAGGGGGCACTGAAGCTTTCTTT
CASSLAEGGTEAFF
>TRBV4-3|TRBJ1-2|-|-
TGCGCCAGCAGGCAACAGGGTAATTATGGCTACACCTTC
CASRQQGNYGYTF
>TRBV5-1|TRBJ2-4|-|TRBD2
TGCGCCAGCAGCTTGGGGGGCAGCGGGGACATTCAGTACTTC
CASSLGGSGDIQYF
>TRBV6-2/TRBV6-3|TRBJ2-1|-|TRBD2
TGTGCCAGCAGTTCAGCGGGAGGAGTGAATGAGCAGTTCTTC
CASSSAGGVNEQFF
>TRBV3-1/TRBV3-2|TRBJ2-7|-|-
TGTGCCAGCAGAGAAGCCGACAGTATTGAGCAGTACTTC
CASREADSIEQYF
>TRBV9|TRBJ2-2|-|TRBD2
TGTGCCAGCAGCCCTAGTAGAGGTCTAGCGGGAGGGCAGGGCACCGGGGAGCTGTTTTTT
CASSPSRGLAGGQGTGELFF
>TRBV6-5|TRBJ2-7|-|-
TGTGCCAGCAGTTACTCGGACAGTTCCTACGAGCAGTACTTC
CASSYSDSSYEQYF
>TRBV7-9|TRBJ2-7|-|-
TGTGCCAGCAGCCTGGGGGGGGCTATCCACGAGCAGTACTTC
CASSLGGAIHEQYF
>TRBV19|TRBJ1-6|-|TRBD1
TGTGCCAGTAGTACCACCCTAAGGGGGCTTATTTCACCCCTCCACTTT
CASSTTLRGLISPLHF
>TRBV7-2|TRBJ1-3|-|TRBD1
TGTGCCAGCAGCCGGCACAGGGGTAGCTCTGGAAACACCATATATTTT
CASSRHRGSSGNTIYF
>TRBV19|TRBJ1-2|-|-
TGTGCCAGTAGTATCGCAGGAGGCTATGGCTACACCTTC
CASSIAGGYGYTF
>TRBV30|TRBJ2-6|-|-
TGTGCCTGGAGTGTAGGGTCAGGGGTTGGGGCCAACGTCCTGACTTTC
CAWSVGSGVGANVLTF
>TRBV18|TRBJ2-3|-|TRBD1
TGTGCCAGCTCACCAGCACAGGGGGCGCTGACAGATACGCAGTATTTT
CASSPAQGALTDTQYF
>TRBV7-8|TRBJ2-2|-|-
TGTGCCAGCAGCCCCCTTATAGGGGTTGTCGGGGAGCTGTTTTTT
CASSPLIGVVGELFF
>TRBV29-1|TRBJ2-1|-|TRBD2
TGCAGCGTCGCACCTACTAGCGGGAGTTCCTACAATGAGCAGTTCTTC
CSVAPTSGSSYNEQFF
>TRBV12-5|TRBJ2-1|-|-
TGTGCTAGTGGCCCTGACTCCATTGAGCAGTTCTTC
CASGPDSIEQFF
>TRBV11-2|TRBJ2-7|-|-
TGTGCCAGCAGCTCCACTAGAAGCAGCAACGAGCAGTACTTC
CASSSTRSSNEQYF
>TRBV4-3|TRBJ1-4|-|-
TGCGCCAGCAGCCAAGGGACTCCCAATTCCGCAACTAATGAAAAACTGTTTTTT
CASSQGTPNSATNEKLFF
>TRBV28|TRBJ1-5|-|-
TGTGCCAGCACGGTAAGTATAGGAACCGGACAGAAGCCCCAGCATTTT
CASTVSIGTGQKPQHF
>TRBV30|TRBJ2-7|few|TRBD2
TGTGCCTGGAGTACGGGGACTAGCGGGAGGGGAATGAGGGAGCAGTACTTC
CAWSTGTSGRGMREQYF
>TRBV12-5|TRBJ1-1|-|-
TGTGCTAGTGGCCCGGACAGAGATGAAGCTTTCTTT
CASGPDRDEAFF
>TRBV4-3|TRBJ2-7|-|TRBD1
TGCGCCAGCAGCCAGGGACAGGGGTTCACCTACGAGCAGTACTTC
CASSQGQGFTYEQYF
>TRBV19|TRBJ2-6|-|TRBD2
TGTGCCAGTAGTACGACTAGCGGGAGGGGGAGAACTGGGGCCAACGTCCTGACTTTC
CASSTTSGRGRTGANVLTF
>TRBV18|TRBJ1-3|-|-
TGTGCCAGCTCACCACCTGGGCCAGGCAGCTCTGGAAACACCATATATTTT
CASSPPGPGSSGNTIYF
>TRBV5-1|TRBJ2-7|-|TRBD2
TGCGCCAGCAGCCCCAGGACTAGCGGGAGTTACGAGCAGTACTTC
CASSPRTSGSYEQYF
>TRBV27|TRBJ1-1|-|TRBD1
TGTGCCAGCAGTCTTTCAGGGGGCTTGGGGACTGAAGCTTTCTTT
CASSLSGGLGTEAFF
>TRBV19|TRBJ1-2|-|-
TGTGCCAGTAGGGGGGGGTATAAAGATGGCTACACCTTC
CASRGGYKDGYTF
>TRBV12-3/TRBV12-4|TRBJ1-4|-|-
TGTGCCAGCGGTGGACTAGCTGAAAAACTGTTTTTT
CASGGLAEKLFF
>TRBV28|TRBJ1-5|-|-
TGTGCCAGCAGTGATACAGGTCTAAGCAATCAGCCCCAGCATTTT
CASSDTGLSNQPQHF
>TRBV5-4|TRBJ1-2|-|-
TGTGCCAGCAGCTCGGTAAACAGGGAAATTAACTATGGCTACACCTTC
CASSSVNREINYGYTF
>TRBV24-1|TRBJ2-1|-|-
TGTGCCACCAGTGATTTGTCAGGGAAGGGTGAGCAGTTCTTC
CATSDLSGKGEQFF
>TRBV5-4|TRBJ2-5|-|-
TGTGCCAGCAGCCCATGGGCACTTGATCAAGAGACCCAGTACTTC
CASSPWALDQETQYF
>TRBV18|TRBJ2-1|-|TRBD2
TGTGCCAGCTCACCACTTGGCGGGAGGAATGGCTACAATGAGCAGTTCTTC
CASSPLGGRNGYNEQFF
>TRBV19|TRBJ2-1|-|-
TGTGCCAGTAGTATTCTGGTGAGCTCCTACAATGAGCAGTTCTTC
CASSILVSSYNEQFF
>TRBV5-5|TRBJ2-7|-|-
TGTGCCAGCAGCTGGGACATGGTTTTTAAGTACTTC
CASSWDMVFKYF
>TRBV19|TRBJ1-3|-|-
TGTGCCAGTAGTATAGCAGGCAACTCTGGAAACACCATATATTTT
CASSIAGNSGNTIYF
>TRBV5-1|TRBJ1-4|few|-
TGCGCCAGCAGCGAAGGACCAAGGGGAAAACTGTTTTTT
CASSEGPRGKLFF
>TRBV7-2|TRBJ2-2|-|-
TGTGCCAGCAGCGCGGAAACTAGCCGCACCGGGGAGCTGTTTTTT
CASSAETSRTGELFF